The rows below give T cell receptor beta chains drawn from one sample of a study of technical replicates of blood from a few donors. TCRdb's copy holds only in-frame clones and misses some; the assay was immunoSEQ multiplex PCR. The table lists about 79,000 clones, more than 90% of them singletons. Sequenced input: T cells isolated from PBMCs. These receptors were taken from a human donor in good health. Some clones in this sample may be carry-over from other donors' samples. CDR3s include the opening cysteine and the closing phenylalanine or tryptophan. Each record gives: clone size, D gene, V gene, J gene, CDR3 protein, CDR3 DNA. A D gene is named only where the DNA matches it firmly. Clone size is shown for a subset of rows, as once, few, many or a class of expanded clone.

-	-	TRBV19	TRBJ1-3	CASRPQGIVSGNTIYF	TGTGCCAGTAGACCACAGGGAATAGTGTCTGGAAACACCATATATTTT
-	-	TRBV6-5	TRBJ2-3	CASSLGGNTDTQYF	TGTGCCAGCTCTCTAGGCGGGAACACAGATACGCAGTATTTT
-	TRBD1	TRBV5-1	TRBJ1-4	CASSPGQGFDEKLFF	TGCGCCAGCAGCCCAGGACAGGGTTTTGATGAAAAACTGTTTTTT
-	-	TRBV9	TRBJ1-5	CASSPWDTNQPQHF	TGTGCCAGCAGCCCCTGGGACACCAATCAGCCCCAGCATTTT
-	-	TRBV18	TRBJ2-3	CASSPPVITSSDTQYF	TGTGCCAGCTCACCACCGGTAATCACTAGCTCAGATACGCAGTATTTT
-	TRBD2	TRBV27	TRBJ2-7	CASKRSGSLTYEQYF	TGTGCCAGCAAGAGAAGCGGGAGTCTAACCTACGAGCAGTACTTC
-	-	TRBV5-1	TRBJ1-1	CASTMSGGVTEAFF	TGCGCCAGCACCATGTCGGGAGGGGTGACTGAAGCTTTCTTT
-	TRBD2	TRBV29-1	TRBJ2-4	CSVEAMGLAGGLDLGVRNIQYF	TGCAGCGTTGAGGCGATGGGACTAGCGGGAGGGCTTGATTTGGGTGTGAGAAACATTCAGTACTTC
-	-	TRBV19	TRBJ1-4	CASRTGDEKLFF	TGTGCCTCGCGAACGGGGGATGAAAAACTGTTTTTT
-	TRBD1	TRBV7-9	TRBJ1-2	CASSGGQGDGYTF	TGTGCCAGCAGCGGTGGACAGGGGGACGGCTACACCTTC
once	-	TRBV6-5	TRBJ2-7	CASSPPRGTYEQYF	TGTGCCAGCAGTCCCCCGAGGGGGACCTACGAGCAGTACTTC
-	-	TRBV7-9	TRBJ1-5	CASQQGYSNQPQHF	TGTGCCAGCCAACAGGGATATAGCAATCAGCCCCAGCATTTT
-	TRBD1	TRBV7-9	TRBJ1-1	CASSSRDRTYTEAFF	TGTGCCAGCAGCTCCCGGGACAGGACTTACACTGAAGCTTTCTTT
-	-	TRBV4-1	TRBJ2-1	CASSQGSSYNEQFF	TGCGCCAGCAGCCAAGGGAGCTCCTACAATGAGCAGTTCTTC
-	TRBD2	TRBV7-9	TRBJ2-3	CASRKSGSKSHSSTDTQYF	TGTGCCAGCAGGAAAAGCGGGAGTAAATCGCATTCTAGCACAGATACGCAGTATTTT
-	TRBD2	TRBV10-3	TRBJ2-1	CAIRGRVAEFPSYNEQFF	TGTGCCATCAGGGGGAGGGTAGCGGAGTTCCCCTCCTACAATGAGCAGTTCTTC
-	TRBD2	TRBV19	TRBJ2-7	CASSLSGNYEQYF	TGTGCCAGTAGCCTGAGCGGGAACTACGAGCAGTACTTC
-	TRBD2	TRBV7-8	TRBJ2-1	CASSSLAGGPGNEQFF	TGTGCCAGCAGCTCCCTAGCGGGAGGGCCGGGGAATGAGCAGTTCTTC
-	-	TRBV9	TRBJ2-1	CASSPTGGVEEQFF	TGTGCCAGCAGCCCCACGGGGGGCGTAGAAGAGCAGTTCTTC
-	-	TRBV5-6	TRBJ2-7	CASSFFSQESREQYF	TGTGCCAGCAGCTTCTTCTCACAGGAAAGTCGCGAGCAGTACTTC
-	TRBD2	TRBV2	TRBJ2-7	CASIGLAGGPGQYF	TGTGCCAGCATTGGACTAGCGGGAGGGCCAGGGCAGTACTTC
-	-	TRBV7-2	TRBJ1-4	CASSLEGQTATNEKLFF	TGTGCCAGCAGCTTAGAGGGACAAACTGCAACTAATGAAAAACTGTTTTTT
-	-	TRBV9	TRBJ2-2	CASSVLEHVTGELFF	TGTGCCAGCAGCGTACTAGAGCACGTGACCGGGGAGCTGTTTTTT
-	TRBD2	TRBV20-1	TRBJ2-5	CSATREGTQYF	TGCAGTGCTACGAGGGAGGGGACCCAGTACTTC
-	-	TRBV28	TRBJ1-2	CASSLPGHYYGYTF	TGTGCCAGCAGTTTGCCAGGGCACTACTATGGCTACACCTTC
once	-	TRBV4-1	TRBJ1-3	CASSQDLGRNTIYF	TGCGCCAGCAGCCAAGATCTCGGGAGAAACACCATATATTTT
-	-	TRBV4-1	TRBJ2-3	CASSSRGGAGPTDTQYF	TGCGCCAGCAGCTCCCGAGGGGGGGCGGGCCCCACAGATACGCAGTATTTT
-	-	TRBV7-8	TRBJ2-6	CASSFPEALPANVLTF	TGTGCCAGCAGCTTCCCCGAGGCCCTCCCGGCCAACGTCCTGACTTTC
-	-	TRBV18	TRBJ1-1	CASSPSQGNTEAFF	TGTGCCAGCTCACCGTCACAGGGGAACACTGAAGCTTTCTTT
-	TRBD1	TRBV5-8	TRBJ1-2	CASSLRGLDYGYTF	TGTGCCAGCAGCTTGAGGGGGCTGGACTATGGCTACACCTTC
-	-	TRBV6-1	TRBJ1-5	CASLSGGQPQHF	TGTGCCAGCCTATCCGGGGGTCAGCCCCAGCATTTT
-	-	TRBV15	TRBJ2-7	CATSRRSYEQYF	TGTGCCACCAGCAGGCGCTCCTACGAGCAGTACTTC
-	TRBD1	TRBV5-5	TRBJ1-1	CASSFDQGAGEAFF	TGTGCCAGCAGCTTTGACCAGGGGGCCGGTGAAGCTTTCTTT
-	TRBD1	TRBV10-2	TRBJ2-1	CASSGPRQGAYNEQFF	TGCGCCAGCAGTGGGCCTCGACAGGGGGCTTACAATGAGCAGTTCTTC
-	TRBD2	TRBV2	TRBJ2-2	CASSEGLAGTGELFF	TGTGCCAGCAGTGAAGGACTAGCGGGCACCGGGGAGCTGTTTTTT
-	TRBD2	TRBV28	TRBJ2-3	CATRLASTDTQYF	TGTGCCACCCGACTAGCGAGCACAGATACGCAGTATTTT
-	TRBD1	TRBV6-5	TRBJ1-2	CASSGGQLPNYGYTF	TGTGCCAGCAGTGGGGGACAGCTACCAAACTATGGCTACACCTTC
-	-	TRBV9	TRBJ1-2	CASSVGGPGMYGYTF	TGTGCCAGCAGCGTAGGAGGACCCGGGATGTATGGCTACACCTTC
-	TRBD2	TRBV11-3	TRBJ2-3	CASSLGRELDTQYF	TGTGCCAGCAGCTTAGGGCGGGAGTTAGATACGCAGTATTTT
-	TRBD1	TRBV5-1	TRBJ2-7	CASGTGAEQYF	TGCGCCAGCGGGACAGGGGCCGAGCAGTACTTC
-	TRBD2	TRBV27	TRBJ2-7	CASGELAGGPVEQYF	TGTGCCAGCGGGGAACTAGCGGGAGGGCCAGTCGAGCAGTACTTC
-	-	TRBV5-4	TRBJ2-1	CASSPRDNPSHEQFF	TGTGCCAGCAGCCCCCGGGACAACCCTTCCCATGAGCAGTTCTTC
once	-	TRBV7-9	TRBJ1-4	CASSFQGSEKLFF	TGTGCCAGCAGCTTCCAGGGGAGTGAAAAACTGTTTTTT
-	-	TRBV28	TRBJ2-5	CASSLPKAGRETQYF	TGTGCCAGCAGTTTGCCAAAGGCGGGACGGGAGACCCAGTACTTC
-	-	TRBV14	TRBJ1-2	CASSPVTGSYGYTF	TGTGCCAGCAGCCCAGTGACAGGCTCCTATGGCTACACCTTC
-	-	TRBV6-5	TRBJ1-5	CASTTGGFGQPQHF	TGTGCCAGCACTACGGGGGGGTTCGGTCAGCCCCAGCATTTT
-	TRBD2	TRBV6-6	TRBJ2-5	CASSPVGTSGETQYF	TGTGCCAGCAGCCCCGTAGGGACTAGCGGAGAGACCCAGTACTTC
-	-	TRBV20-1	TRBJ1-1	CSAVRGTEAFF	TGCAGTGCCGTCCGGGGAACTGAAGCTTTCTTT
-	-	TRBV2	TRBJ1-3	CASSSQGAGNTIYF	TGTGCCAGCAGCTCACAGGGCGCTGGAAACACCATATATTTT
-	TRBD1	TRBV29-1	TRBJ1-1	CSVERGPEAFF	TGCAGCGTTGAAAGGGGGCCCGAAGCTTTCTTT
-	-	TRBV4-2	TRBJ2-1	CASSQVTAAVNNEQFF	TGTGCCAGCAGCCAGGTCACAGCGGCCGTAAACAATGAGCAGTTCTTC